This entry lists 27 T cell receptor beta chains sequenced from one sample in a study of T cell changes during pregnancy in multiple sclerosis. TCRdb keeps only in-frame clones here, not all; method: immunoSEQ multiplex PCR. The sample has about 97,000 clones, 75% to 95% seen once. Material: peripheral blood, obtained in the second trimester of pregnancy. The receptors shown here come from a female donor in good health, enrolled as a control in a pregnancy study.

The chain couples TRBV11-2 to TRBJ1-3; TRBD1 matches 7 bases. This CDR3 has 16 residues. J was trimmed by 0 bases and V by 3 bases; bases with no gene match: 5. Germline CDR1 reads SGHAT; CDR2 reads FQNNGV. The CDR3 sequence: CASSFGQARSGNTIYF. As DNA, the CDR3 is TGTGCCAGCAGCTTTGGACAGGCTCGCTCTGGAAACACCATATATTTT.

The genes are TRBV4-3 and TRBJ2-2; the D gene is possibly TRBD2 (6 bases). This CDR3 contains 18 residues. V was clipped by 0 bases and J by 4 bases, with 18 bases between them. Germline V gene sequence: CDR1 LGHNA, CDR2 YSLEER. The CDR3 sequence is CASSQEGSGRGGTGELFF. The CDR3 DNA follows: TGCGCCAGCAGCCAAGAGGGCTCGGGGCGGGGAGGCACCGGGGAGCTGTTTTTT.

The chain couples TRBV29-1 to TRBJ2-2, with D possibly matching TRBD2 (5 bases). This CDR3 spans 13 amino acids. From germline, CDR1 is SQVTM and CDR2 ANQGSEA. V was pared by 4 bases and J by 2 bases, with 8 bases between. In nucleotides, the CDR3 is TGCAGCGTTGGGACTGTAAACACCGGGGAGCTGTTTTTT. Translating gives CSVGTVNTGELFF.

J is TRBJ1-2 and V is TRBV7-8; the D gene is possibly TRBD1 (5 bases). There are 13 residues in the CDR3. The ends were cut back, 5 bases at V and 5 bases at J, with 12 bases in the middle. Germline CDR1 SGHVS, CDR2 FQNEAQ. The CDR3 bases are TGTGCCAGCAGCCCTCGGGGGGTTTATGGCTACACCTTC. Its translation is CASSPRGVYGYTF.

The J gene is TRBJ1-2, the V gene TRBV30; TRBD1 matches at 9 bases. Trimming cost V 3 bases and J 6 bases; bases outside gene matches: 5. Germline V gene data show CDR1 as GTSNPN and CDR2 as SVGIG (reference sequence). The CDR3 is 13 amino acids. The CDR3 here is CAWSPDRGNGYTF. The CDR3 DNA follows: TGTGCCTGGAGCCCGGACAGGGGAAATGGCTACACCTTC.

The chain uses TRBV5-1 and TRBJ2-7; 7 nucleotides line up with TRBD1. The CDR3 covers 14 residues. Germline lookup yields CDR1 SGHRS and CDR2 YFSETQ. V gave up 4 bases and J gave up 2 bases; unmatched junction bases: 6. CDR3 DNA: TGCGCCAGCAGCGCCGGGACAGCCCCCTACGAGCAGTACTTC. It yields the protein CASSAGTAPYEQYF.

The chain recombines TRBV18 with TRBJ1-3; the D gene is possibly TRBD1 (5 bases). This CDR3 comprises 16 residues. CDR1 and CDR2 (germline): KGHSH, LQKENI. V gave up 0 bases and J gave up 2 bases, with 11 bases separating them. CDR3 DNA: TGTGCCAGCTCACCACCGGGTGTCAGGGCTGGAAACACCATATATTTT. Protein sequence: CASSPPGVRAGNTIYF. The full variable domain, with the rest looked up from reference TRBV18 and TRBJ1-3, is NAGVMQNPRHLVRRRGQEARLRCSPMKGHSHVYWYRQLPEEGLKFMVYLQKENIIDESGMPKERFSAEFPKEGPSILRIQQVVRGDSAAYFCASSPPGVRAGNTIYFGEGSWLTVV.

This chain links TRBV7-9 with TRBJ1-4; D is possibly TRBD1 (6 bases). CDR1 is SEHNR, CDR2 FQNEAQ, per germline (reference sequence). V shed 5 bases and J shed 6 bases, with 19 bases lying between them. This CDR3 is 16 amino acids long. CDR3 in DNA: TGTGCCAGCAGCACGTGGCGGACAGCCTTGGATGAAAAACTGTTTTTT. Amino acids: CASSTWRTALDEKLFF.

This chain joins TRBV5-4 and TRBJ1-2, with D possibly matching TRBD1 (5 bases). Between the trimmed V and J ends, which lost 0 bases and 4 bases, there was a span of 7 bases. Germline V gene data show CDR1 as SGHNT and CDR2 as YYREEE (reference sequence). The CDR3 is 13 residues long. The CDR3 DNA is TGTGCCAGCAGCTTGGTGGGGGGCTATGGCTACACCTTC. This codes for CASSLVGGYGYTF.

This rearrangement joins TRBV7-7 to TRBJ2-3; D may correspond to TRBD1 or TRBD2 (6 bases each). CDR1 is SSHAT, CDR2 FNYEAQ, per germline (reference sequence). This CDR3 is built from 14 residues. Trimming removed 5 bases from V and 4 bases from J, with 13 bases in between. CDR3 coding DNA: TGTGCCAGCAGCCTAGGGGGGCAACCAGATACGCAGTATTTT. This sequence encodes CASSLGGQPDTQYF.

CDR3 bases: TGTGCCAGCAGCTTGCAGGTGATGACTGAAGCTTTCTTT. Residues: CASSLQVMTEAFF. V is TRBV11-2 and J is TRBJ1-1; D unresolved. This CDR3 is built from 13 residues. Germline V gene sequence: CDR1 SGHAT, CDR2 FQNNGV. With 3 bases removed from V and 5 bases from J, the gap between germline ends came to 10 bases.

As regards this clone: At the DNA level, this CDR3 is encoded by other sequences in the same sample as well. The J gene is TRBJ1-3, the V gene TRBV5-1, with 7 bases aligning to TRBD1. The CDR3 contains 14 residues. Germline assignment: CDR1 SGHRS and CDR2 YFSETQ. V lost 5 bases, J lost 0 bases, and 2 bases stayed unmatched. CDR3: CASSSGGSGNTIYF. The CDR3, as DNA: TGCGCCAGCAGTTCAGGGGGCTCTGGAAACACCATATATTTT.

The rearrangement joins TRBV7-2 to TRBJ2-1, with 15 bases lining up with TRBD2. In germline, CDR1 is SGHTA, CDR2 FQGNSA. This CDR3 region has 16 residues. J gave up 9 bases and V 3 bases, and 6 bases lay outside the gene matches. The CDR3 loop is CASSFGLAGGHGEQFF. Written as DNA, the CDR3 is TGTGCCAGCAGCTTTGGACTAGCGGGGGGGCACGGTGAGCAGTTCTTC. Drawing the rest from reference TRBV7-2 and TRBJ2-1, the complete variable domain is GAGVSQSPSNKVTEKGKDVELRCDPISGHTALYWYRQSLGQGLEFLIYFQGNSAPDKSGLPSDRFSAERTGGSVSTLTIQRTQQEDSAVYLCASSFGLAGGHGEQFFGPGTRLTVL.

This chain joins TRBV18 and TRBJ2-1, with D maybe TRBD1 (5 bases). Germline CDR1 is KGHSH and CDR2 is LQKENI. V lost 3 bases and J 6 bases, leaving 15 bases between the germline ends. The CDR3 totals 15 residues. DNA for the CDR3: TGTGCCAGCTCACCTTCGGCAGGGATTCTCAATGAGCAGTTCTTC. Its protein is CASSPSAGILNEQFF.

This clone was observed a single time. J is TRBJ1-5 and V is TRBV5-6; the D gene is possibly TRBD1 (5 bases). V was pared by 0 bases and J by 7 bases, with 14 bases between. The germline CDR1 and CDR2 sequences are SGHDT and YYEEEE. The CDR3 has 15 residues. CDR3 sequence: CASSLGGLGLQPQHF. CDR3 in DNA: TGTGCCAGCAGCTTGGGGGGCCTAGGGCTACAGCCCCAGCATTTT.

The chain's CDR3 is CASSLPPRTNGYTF. CDR3 in DNA: TGTGCCAGCAGTCTCCCTCCGAGGACAAATGGCTACACCTTC. The chain employs TRBV28 and TRBJ1-2; a possible D gene is TRBD1 (5 bases). Trimming removed 5 bases from V and 6 bases from J, with 16 bases in between. Germline V lookup: CDR1 MDHEN, CDR2 SYDVKM. The CDR3 contains 14 residues.

The chain joins TRBV6-5 to TRBJ1-1; 8 nucleotides align to TRBD1. There are 13 residues in the CDR3. V was clipped by 2 bases and J by 8 bases; unmatched bases: 4. Germline V CDR1 and CDR2: MNHEY, SVGAGI. DNA for the CDR3: TGTGCCAGCAGTTACGCGACAGGGGTCGAAGCTTTCTTT. This sequence encodes CASSYATGVEAFF.

The V call is TRBV18, the J call TRBJ1-3, with TRBD1 matching 8 bases. Germline lookup yields CDR1 KGHSH and CDR2 LQKENI. The CDR3 has 15 amino acids. With 2 bases clipped from V and 4 bases from J, the junction kept 4 bases outside the gene matches. CDR3 region: CASSPGRGQGNTIYF. For the CDR3, the DNA is TGTGCCAGCTCACCAGGCAGGGGGCAAGGAAACACCATATATTTT. The complete variable domain, with remaining parts taken from reference TRBV18 and TRBJ1-3, reads NAGVMQNPRHLVRRRGQEARLRCSPMKGHSHVYWYRQLPEEGLKFMVYLQKENIIDESGMPKERFSAEFPKEGPSILRIQQVVRGDSAAYFCASSPGRGQGNTIYFGEGSWLTVV.

The chain has TRBV6-6 and TRBJ2-1, with D possibly matching TRBD1 (6 bases). The germline gives CDR1 MNHNY, CDR2 SVGAGI (reference sequence). The CDR3 totals 15 residues. Trimming removed 2 bases from V and 6 bases from J, with 14 bases in between. As DNA, the CDR3 is TGTGCCAGCAGTTACCGGGACACCCGGGGCAATGAGCAGTTCTTC. Translating it yields CASSYRDTRGNEQFF.

The genes are TRBV7-8 and TRBJ1-5; D is unresolved. Germline CDR1 reads SGHVS; CDR2 reads FQNEAQ. The CDR3 has 15 residues. With 3 bases removed from V and 2 bases from J, the gap between germline ends came to 11 bases. The CDR3 is CASSFRATGNQPQHF. The CDR3, as DNA: TGTGCCAGCAGCTTCCGAGCGACTGGCAATCAGCCCCAGCATTTT.

The chain has TRBV7-2 and TRBJ1-2; no reliable D call. V lost 0 bases and J 6 bases, leaving 11 bases between the germline ends. The CDR3 sequence is 14 residues long. Germline V gives CDR1 SGHTA, CDR2 FQGNSA. The CDR3 bases are TGTGCCAGCAGCTTAGCCATCGGGAGAGATGGCTACACCTTC. This codes for CASSLAIGRDGYTF.

The chain uses TRBV28 and TRBJ2-7; 9 bases are shared with TRBD2. Trimming cost V 2 bases and J 0 bases; bases outside gene matches: 8. CDR3 length equals 17 residues. Germline V gives CDR1 MDHEN, CDR2 SYDVKM. CDR3: CASSLRLAGSISYEQYF. The CDR3, as DNA: TGTGCCAGCAGTTTACGTCTAGCGGGGTCGATCTCCTACGAGCAGTACTTC.

This chain links TRBV5-4 with TRBJ1-4, with a possible D match to TRBD1 (5 bases). The V and J ends lost 0 bases and 8 bases respectively, with 11 bases between them. The CDR3 is made up of 14 amino acids. From germline, CDR1 is SGHNT and CDR2 YYREEE (reference sequence). CDR3 sequence: CASSLESQAEKLFF. In nucleotides, the CDR3 is TGTGCCAGCAGCTTGGAGTCACAGGCGGAAAAACTGTTTTTT.

The rearrangement links TRBV5-4 to TRBJ1-2; D is perhaps TRBD1 (6 bases). The CDR3 contains 16 residues. The V gene's germline CDR1 is SGHNT and CDR2 YYREEE (reference sequence). V was trimmed by 0 bases and J by 2 bases, leaving 14 bases between them. CDR3 region: CASSLGAGALNYGYTF. CDR3 nucleotides: TGTGCCAGCAGCTTGGGGGCGGGGGCTTTAAACTATGGCTACACCTTC.

This chain connects TRBV29-1 to TRBJ1-2, with 10 bases that match TRBD1. Germline trimming cut 3 bases from V and 4 bases from J; bases unmatched to any gene: 2. The CDR3 length is 13 residues. Germline assignment: CDR1 SQVTM and CDR2 ANQGSEA. Written as DNA, the CDR3 is TGCAGCGTTGACAGGACAGGGGGCTATGGCTACACCTTC. Translation: CSVDRTGGYGYTF.

The chain links TRBV18 to TRBJ2-3; D is perhaps TRBD2 (6 bases). The CDR3 runs to 16 residues. Trimming shortened V by 1 base and J by 2 bases, and 13 bases separated the two germline ends. Germline-derived CDR1 and CDR2 are KGHSH and LQKENI. Here the CDR3 DNA reads TGTGCCAGCTCACCACGGCTAGCGCAGATCACAGATACGCAGTATTTT. This codes for CASSPRLAQITDTQYF.

The chain links TRBV18 to TRBJ2-7; a possible D gene is TRBD2 (6 bases). Germline V gives CDR1 KGHSH, CDR2 LQKENI. V was pared by 3 bases and J by 3 bases, with 15 bases between. The CDR3 is 15 amino acids. The CDR3 is CASSPPGEDLYEQYF. CDR3 nucleotides: TGTGCCAGCTCACCCCCGGGGGAGGATCTCTACGAGCAGTACTTC.